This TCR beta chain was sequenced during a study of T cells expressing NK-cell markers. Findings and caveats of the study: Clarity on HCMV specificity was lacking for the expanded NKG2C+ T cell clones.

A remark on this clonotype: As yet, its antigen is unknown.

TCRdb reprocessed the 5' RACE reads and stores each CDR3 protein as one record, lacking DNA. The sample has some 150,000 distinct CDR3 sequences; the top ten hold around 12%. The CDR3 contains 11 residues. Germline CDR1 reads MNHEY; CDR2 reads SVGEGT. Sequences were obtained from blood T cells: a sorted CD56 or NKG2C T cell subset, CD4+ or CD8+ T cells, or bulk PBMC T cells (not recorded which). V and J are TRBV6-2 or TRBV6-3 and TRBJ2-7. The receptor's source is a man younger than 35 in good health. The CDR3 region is CATREAYEQYF.